The clone carrying this T cell receptor beta chain was observed a few times. This entry is derived from a study of blood T cell repertoires in COVID-19. Whole-study context: Collection of acute and convalescent COVID-19 samples took place in the United States, Italy and Spain.

V was trimmed by 3 bases and J by 4 bases, leaving 15 bases between them. The CDR3 totals 15 residues. In germline, CDR1 is SGHTA, CDR2 FQGNSA. Generated by immunoSEQ multiplex PCR, the TCRdb table keeps only in-frame clones and is missing some. Seen here are about 110,000 clones, over 55% observed once, and the top ten hold roughly 0.9%. This receptor was taken from a human donor with acute or convalescent COVID-19. The donor label of this sample is uncertain. What was sequenced was peripheral blood. V and J are TRBV7-2 and TRBJ1-2; D not certain. In DNA, the CDR3 is TGTGCCAGCAGCTTCTACAAAGCGCAACTCTATGGCTACACCTTC. Its protein is CASSFYKAQLYGYTF.